This section outlines one TCR beta chain sequence together with its context. Germline CDR1 reads LGHDT; CDR2 reads YNNKEL (reference sequence). V shed 0 bases and J shed 7 bases, with 10 bases lying between them. The CDR3 extends over 14 amino acids. Method: immunoSEQ multiplex PCR; TCRdb's copy keeps in-frame clones and lacks some. This table holds approximately 210,000 clones, about 90% found once. These data come from a study of control samples from healthy donors and cancer patients. The sequenced sample was blood. The chain uses TRBV3-1 (or the pseudogene TRBV3-2) and TRBJ2-1; no definite D call. This clonotype was obtained from a man aged 25 to 40 in good health. CDR3 nucleotide sequence: TGTGCCAGCAGCCAAGATTACAAAGGGAATGAGCAGTTCTTC. It is translated as CASSQDYKGNEQFF.